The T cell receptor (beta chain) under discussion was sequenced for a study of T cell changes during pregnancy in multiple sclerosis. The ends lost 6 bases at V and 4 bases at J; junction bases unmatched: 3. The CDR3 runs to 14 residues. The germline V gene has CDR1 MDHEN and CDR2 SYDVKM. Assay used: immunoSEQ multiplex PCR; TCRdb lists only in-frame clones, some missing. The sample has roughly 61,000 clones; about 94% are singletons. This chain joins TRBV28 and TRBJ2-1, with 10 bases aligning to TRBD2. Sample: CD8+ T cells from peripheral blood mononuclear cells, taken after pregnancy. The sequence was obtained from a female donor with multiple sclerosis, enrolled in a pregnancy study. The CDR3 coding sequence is TGTGCCAGCAGCCGTAGCGGGGGGTACAATGAGCAGTTCTTC. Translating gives CASSRSGGYNEQFF.